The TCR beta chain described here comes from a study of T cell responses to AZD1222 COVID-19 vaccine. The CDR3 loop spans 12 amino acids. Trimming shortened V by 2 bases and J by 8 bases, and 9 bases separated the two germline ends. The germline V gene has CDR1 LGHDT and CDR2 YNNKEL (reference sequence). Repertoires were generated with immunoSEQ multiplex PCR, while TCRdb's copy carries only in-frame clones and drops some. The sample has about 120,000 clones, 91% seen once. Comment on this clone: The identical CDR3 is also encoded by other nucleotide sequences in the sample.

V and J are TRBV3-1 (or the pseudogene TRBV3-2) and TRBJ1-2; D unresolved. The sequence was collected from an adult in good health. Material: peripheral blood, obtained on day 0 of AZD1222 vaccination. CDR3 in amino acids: CASSQSDSGYTF. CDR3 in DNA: TGTGCCAGCAGCCAATCTGATTCCGGCTACACCTTC.